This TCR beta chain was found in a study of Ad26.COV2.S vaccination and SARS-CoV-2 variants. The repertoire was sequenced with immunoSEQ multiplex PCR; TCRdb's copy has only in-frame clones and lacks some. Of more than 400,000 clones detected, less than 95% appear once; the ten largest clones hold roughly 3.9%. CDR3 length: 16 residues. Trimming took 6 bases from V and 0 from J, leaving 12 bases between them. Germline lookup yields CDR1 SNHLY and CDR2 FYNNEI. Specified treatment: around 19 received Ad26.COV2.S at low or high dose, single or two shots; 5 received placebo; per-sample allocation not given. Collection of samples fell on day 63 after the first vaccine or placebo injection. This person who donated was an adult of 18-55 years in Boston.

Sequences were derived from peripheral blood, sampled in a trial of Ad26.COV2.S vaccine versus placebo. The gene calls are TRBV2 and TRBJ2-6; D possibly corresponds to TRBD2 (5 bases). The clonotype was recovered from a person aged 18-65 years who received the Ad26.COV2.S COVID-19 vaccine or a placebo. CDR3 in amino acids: CASRRAGNSGANVLTF. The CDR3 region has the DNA TGTGCCAGCAGGAGGGCAGGCAACTCTGGGGCCAACGTCCTGACTTTC.